This is a list of T cell receptor beta chains from one sample in a study of cytomegalovirus exposure and HLA in healthy donors. TCRdb's table, derived via immunoSEQ multiplex PCR, lists solely in-frame clones and lacks some. The sample shows roughly 190,000 clones, roughly 82% of them seen only once. The sequenced sample consisted of PBMCs. The origin of the receptors is a woman under 30 in good health and CMV-seronegative. CDR3s leave out the opening cysteine and the closing phenylalanine or tryptophan. A D gene is named only where the DNA matches it firmly.

v_gene: TRBV30
d_gene: -
j_gene: TRBJ2-5
CDR3aa: AWSVQETQY

v_gene: TRBV4-1
d_gene: -
j_gene: TRBJ1-4
CDR3aa: ASSHPTGGLREKLF

v_gene: TRBV7-8
d_gene: -
j_gene: TRBJ1-5
CDR3aa: ASSSEQGWNQPQH

v_gene: TRBV7-2
d_gene: -
j_gene: TRBJ1-4
CDR3aa: ASSPILDDPAANEKLF

v_gene: TRBV27
d_gene: -
j_gene: TRBJ2-3
CDR3aa: ATRFTRNPSSTDTQY

v_gene: TRBV6-5
d_gene: -
j_gene: TRBJ2-7
CDR3aa: ATTRADPHY

v_gene: TRBV9
d_gene: -
j_gene: TRBJ2-5
CDR3aa: ASSVAGGGQRETQY

v_gene: TRBV10-3
d_gene: -
j_gene: TRBJ1-1
CDR3aa: ATKIDRFTEAF

v_gene: TRBV7-8
d_gene: TRBD1
j_gene: TRBJ2-5
CDR3aa: ASSLLVRGQGAGETQY

v_gene: TRBV15
d_gene: TRBD1
j_gene: TRBJ2-7
CDR3aa: ATSRAPGQGQY

v_gene: TRBV19
d_gene: TRBD2
j_gene: TRBJ2-1
CDR3aa: ASSVVAGGRAEQF

v_gene: TRBV9
d_gene: -
j_gene: TRBJ1-6
CDR3aa: ASSASHPTSSPLH

v_gene: TRBV6-6
d_gene: TRBD2
j_gene: TRBJ2-1
CDR3aa: ASTAGGPREQF

v_gene: TRBV27
d_gene: TRBD1
j_gene: TRBJ2-7
CDR3aa: ASSFDRALWSYEQY

v_gene: TRBV6-5
d_gene: TRBD1
j_gene: TRBJ1-2
CDR3aa: ASSPDRGHYGYT

v_gene: TRBV29-1
d_gene: -
j_gene: TRBJ1-1
CDR3aa: SGGRKGGYTEAF

v_gene: TRBV5-1
d_gene: TRBD2
j_gene: TRBJ2-7
CDR3aa: ASSSSGGYYEQY

v_gene: TRBV11-2
d_gene: -
j_gene: TRBJ1-5
CDR3aa: ASSEINQPQH

v_gene: TRBV11-2
d_gene: -
j_gene: TRBJ2-7
CDR3aa: ASSPTGRGRQTPFEQY

v_gene: TRBV25-1
d_gene: -
j_gene: TRBJ2-5
CDR3aa: ASIESPETQY

v_gene: TRBV5-5
d_gene: -
j_gene: TRBJ2-3
CDR3aa: ASSLHGQPLADTQY

v_gene: TRBV14
d_gene: TRBD1
j_gene: TRBJ1-2
CDR3aa: ASSQLRSGTGTYGYT